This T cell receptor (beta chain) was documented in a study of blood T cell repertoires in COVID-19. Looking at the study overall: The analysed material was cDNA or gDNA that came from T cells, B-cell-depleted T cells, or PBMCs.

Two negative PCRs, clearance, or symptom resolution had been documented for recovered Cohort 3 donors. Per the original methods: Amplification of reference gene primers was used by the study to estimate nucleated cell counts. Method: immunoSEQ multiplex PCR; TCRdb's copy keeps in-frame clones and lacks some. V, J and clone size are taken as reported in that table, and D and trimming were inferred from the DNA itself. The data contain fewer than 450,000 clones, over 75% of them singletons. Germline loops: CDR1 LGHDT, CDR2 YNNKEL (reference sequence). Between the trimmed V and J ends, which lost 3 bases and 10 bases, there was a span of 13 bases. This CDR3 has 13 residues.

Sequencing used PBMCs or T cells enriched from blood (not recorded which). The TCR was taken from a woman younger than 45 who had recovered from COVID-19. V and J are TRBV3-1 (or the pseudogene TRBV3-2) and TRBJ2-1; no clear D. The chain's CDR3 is CASSQDLGWEQFF. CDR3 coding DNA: TGTGCCAGCAGCCAGGATCTAGGATGGGAGCAGTTCTTC.